This TCR beta chain was sequenced in a study of regulatory T cells in long-lasting Graves disease. Study results and caveats: Under persistent disease, TRBV28, TRBJ1-2 and TRBJ2-5 were used preferentially.

TCR beta libraries were built with iRepertoire HTBI primers and Arm-PCR of CDR3 regions. MiXCR, run by TCRdb on the multiplex PCR reads, gives a single entry per CDR3 protein. The data hold some 350,000 distinct CDR3 sequences, with around 15% observed a single time. The CDR3 length is 15 residues. The germline V gene has CDR1 SGHTA and CDR2 FQGTGA. V lost 6 bases, J lost 3 bases, and 9 bases stayed unmatched. For this clonotype: What it recognizes is unknown.

Time point in this sample: newly diagnosed GD, antithyroid drugs for less than 3 months. RNA extracted from PBMCs served as the sequencing template. These same data were also listed under a study on T cells in Graves' hyperthyroidism and ophthalmopathy. From that paper: Most thyroid clonotypes expanded above 0.001 appeared in blood too.

The TCR sequence derives from a woman between 18 and 30 years old with Graves disease. Sequencing used peripheral blood mononuclear cells (PBMCs), obtained at new diagnosis, from a patient treated with antithyroid drugs. The genes are TRBV7-3 and TRBJ1-2, with TRBD1 matching 8 bases. CDR3 DNA: TGTGCCAGCAGTCAGACGGGACAGGCGGACTATGGCTACACCTTC. This codes for CASSQTGQADYGYTF.